This T cell receptor (beta chain) was captured in a study of T cell changes during pregnancy in multiple sclerosis. CDR3 length equals 12 residues. Germline CDR1 and CDR2: SGHVS and FQNEAQ. V was pared by 0 bases and J by 6 bases, with 5 bases between. Only in-frame clones appear in the TCRdb table, and some are missing; sequencing was by immunoSEQ multiplex PCR. The sample holds about 39,000 clones; 94% are singletons and the top ten take 0.35%. Specimen: CD4+ T cells from peripheral blood mononuclear cells, collected after pregnancy. This chain joins TRBV7-8 and TRBJ1-2; D is uncertain. The sequence derives from a female donor with multiple sclerosis, enrolled in a pregnancy study. The CDR3 nucleotides read TGTGCCAGCAGCTTAGCGGGCGATGGCTACACCTTC. Protein sequence: CASSLAGDGYTF.